The clone carrying this T cell receptor (beta chain) has a handful of counts. Its antigen is currently unknown. This specimen belongs to a study of T cell responses to AZD1222 COVID-19 vaccine. About the research overall: Pooled in the analysis were second doses at about 4 or about 12 weeks. Findings and caveats of the study: White British donors predominated, females outnumbered males, and clonal diversity was possibly underestimated. Two AZD1222 doses significantly raised spike-specific TCR breadth and depth over controls.

The data were produced by immunoSEQ multiplex PCR, yet TCRdb's version contains in-frame clones alone and is incomplete. The sample lists about 180,000 clones, more than 90% occurring once. This CDR3 has 13 residues. Trimming took 5 bases from V and 5 from J, leaving 13 bases between them. Germline values: CDR1 MNHEY, CDR2 SVGAGI. This chain uses TRBV6-5 with TRBJ2-7; D not certain. This TCR was sampled from an adult in good health. The sample consisted of peripheral blood, taken on day 0 of AZD1222 vaccination. The CDR3 loop reads CASSPFASNEQYF. The CDR3 bases are TGTGCCAGCAGTCCCTTTGCGAGCAACGAGCAGTACTTC.